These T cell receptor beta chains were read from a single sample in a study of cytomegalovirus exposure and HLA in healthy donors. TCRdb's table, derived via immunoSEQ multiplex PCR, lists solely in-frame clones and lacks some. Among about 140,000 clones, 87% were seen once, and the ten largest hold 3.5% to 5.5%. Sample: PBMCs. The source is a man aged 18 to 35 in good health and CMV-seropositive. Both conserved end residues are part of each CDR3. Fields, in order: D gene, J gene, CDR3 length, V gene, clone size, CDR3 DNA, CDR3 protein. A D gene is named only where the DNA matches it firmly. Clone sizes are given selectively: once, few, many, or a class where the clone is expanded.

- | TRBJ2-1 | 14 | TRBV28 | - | TGTGCCAGCTGGCCCTCACAGGGAATCCATGAGCAGTTCTTC | CASWPSQGIHEQFF
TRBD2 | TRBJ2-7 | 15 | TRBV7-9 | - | TGTGCCAGCAGCGTTGTAGCGGGGAAAGCCTACGAGCAGTACTTC | CASSVVAGKAYEQYF
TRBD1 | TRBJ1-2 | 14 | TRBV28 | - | TGTGCCAGCAGTTTAGGGACAGGGCGCTATGGCTACACCTTC | CASSLGTGRYGYTF
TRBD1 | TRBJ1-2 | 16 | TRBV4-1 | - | TGCGCCAGCAGCCAAGATCGGGGGACAGCGATACATGGCTACACCTTC | CASSQDRGTAIHGYTF
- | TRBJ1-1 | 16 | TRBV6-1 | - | TGTGCCAGCAGTGAAGCGCTTGGGGGACAACAAAGGGGGACTTTCTTT | CASSEALGGQQRGTFF
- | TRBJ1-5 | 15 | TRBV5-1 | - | TGCGCCAGCAGCTTTGGAGGGGCAAGCAATCAGCCCCAGCATTTT | CASSFGGASNQPQHF
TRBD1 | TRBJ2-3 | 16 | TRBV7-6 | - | TGTGCCAGCAGCTGGGGGATGGACAGGGATACACATACGCAGTATTTT | CASSWGMDRDTHTQYF
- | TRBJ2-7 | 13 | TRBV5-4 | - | TGTGCCAGCAGCTTGGGTCCAGCCTACGAGCAGTACTTC | CASSLGPAYEQYF
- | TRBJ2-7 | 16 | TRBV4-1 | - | TGCGCCAGCAGCCATCCCGGACAGAGCCTAACCTACGAGCAGTACTTC | CASSHPGQSLTYEQYF
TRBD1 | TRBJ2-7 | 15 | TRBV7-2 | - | TGTGCCAGCAGCTCAACGACAGGGTGGAACTACGAGCAGTACTTC | CASSSTTGWNYEQYF
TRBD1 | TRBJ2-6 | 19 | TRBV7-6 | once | TGTGCCAGCAGCCCCCAGGACAGGGCTTCCCTCTCTGGGGCCAACGTCCTGACTTTC | CASSPQDRASLSGANVLTF
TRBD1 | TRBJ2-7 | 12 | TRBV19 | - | TGTGCCAGTAGTCCTACAGGGGGCCGGGTTGTCTTC | CASSPTGGRVVF
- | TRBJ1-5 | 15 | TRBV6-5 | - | TGTGCCAGCAGCCCCGGGGGGCAGTCAGGACAGCCCCAGCATTTT | CASSPGGQSGQPQHF
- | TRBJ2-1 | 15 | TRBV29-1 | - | TGCAGCGTCCCCTCCCCGACAAGCTCCTACAATGAGCAGTTCTTC | CSVPSPTSSYNEQFF
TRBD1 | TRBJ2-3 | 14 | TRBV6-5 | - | TGTGCCAGCAGGAAGGGGGCATACGCAGATACGCAGTATTTT | CASRKGAYADTQYF
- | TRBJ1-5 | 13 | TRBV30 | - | TGTGCCTGGACGAGGGGGACCGGGCAGCCCCAGCATTTT | CAWTRGTGQPQHF
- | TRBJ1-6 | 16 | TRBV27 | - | TGTGCCAGCAGTTCTTCAGGGGCCCCAGGGAAATTCACCCTCCACTTT | CASSSSGAPGKFTLHF
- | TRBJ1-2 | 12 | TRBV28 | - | TGTGCCAGCAGTCAGACAGGTTATGGCTACACCTTC | CASSQTGYGYTF
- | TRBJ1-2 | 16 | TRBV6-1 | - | TGTGCCAGCAGTGAAGGGGGTTTCGCCAGGGTACATGGCTACACCTTC | CASSEGGFARVHGYTF
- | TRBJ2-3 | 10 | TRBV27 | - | TGTGCCAGCGGGGCAGGATCGCAGTATTTT | CASGAGSQYF
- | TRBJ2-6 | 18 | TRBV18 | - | TGTGCCAGCTCAATGGGGGGTCACCTCCTCTCTGGGGCCAACGTCCTGACTTTC | CASSMGGHLLSGANVLTF
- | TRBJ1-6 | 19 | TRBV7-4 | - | TGTGCCAGCAGCCATTGTCGGGTGACGGGAAGCTCCTATAATTCACCCCTCCACTTT | CASSHCRVTGSSYNSPLHF
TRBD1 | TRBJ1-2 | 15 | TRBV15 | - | TGTGCCACCAGCAGAGAGGACAGGGGAGGGTATGGCTACACCTTC | CATSREDRGGYGYTF
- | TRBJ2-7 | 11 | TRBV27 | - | TGTGCCAGCAGCCCGTTCTACGAGCAGTACTTC | CASSPFYEQYF
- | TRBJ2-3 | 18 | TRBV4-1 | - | TGCGCCAGCAGCCAAGTCGTCCCCCGGGGAGATGAAACAGATACGCAGTATTTT | CASSQVVPRGDETDTQYF
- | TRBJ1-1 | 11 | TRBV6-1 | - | TGTGCCAGCACGAGGAACACTGAAGCTTTCTTT | CASTRNTEAFF
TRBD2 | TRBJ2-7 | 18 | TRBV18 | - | TGTGCCAGCTCACCTGGGGTAGCGGGGGGTCCGTTTAAAGAGGAGCAGTACTTC | CASSPGVAGGPFKEEQYF